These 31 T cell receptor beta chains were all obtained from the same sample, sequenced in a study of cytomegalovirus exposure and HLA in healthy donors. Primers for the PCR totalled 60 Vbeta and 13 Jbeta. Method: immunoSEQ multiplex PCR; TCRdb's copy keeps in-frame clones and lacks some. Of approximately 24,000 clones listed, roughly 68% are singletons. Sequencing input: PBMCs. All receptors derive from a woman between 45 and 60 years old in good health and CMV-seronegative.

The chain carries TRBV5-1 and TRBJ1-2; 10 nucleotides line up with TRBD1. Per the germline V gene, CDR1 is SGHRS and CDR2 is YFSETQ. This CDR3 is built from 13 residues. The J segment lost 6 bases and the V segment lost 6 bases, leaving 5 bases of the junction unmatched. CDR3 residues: CASKTGTGDGYTF. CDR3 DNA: TGCGCCAGCAAAACCGGGACAGGGGATGGCTACACCTTC.

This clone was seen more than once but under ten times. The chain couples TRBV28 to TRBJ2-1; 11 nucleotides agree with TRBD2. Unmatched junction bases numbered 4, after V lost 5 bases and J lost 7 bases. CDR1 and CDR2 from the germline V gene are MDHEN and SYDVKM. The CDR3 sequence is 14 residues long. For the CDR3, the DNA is TGTGCCAGCAGTGCCCCTAGCGGGGGGAATGAGCAGTTCTTC. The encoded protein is CASSAPSGGNEQFF.

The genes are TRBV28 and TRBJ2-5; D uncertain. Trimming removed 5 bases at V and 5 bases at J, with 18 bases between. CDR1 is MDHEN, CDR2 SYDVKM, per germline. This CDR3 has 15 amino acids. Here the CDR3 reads CASSTMAVSLETQYF. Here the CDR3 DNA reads TGTGCCAGCAGTACCATGGCAGTCTCTCTGGAGACCCAGTACTTC.

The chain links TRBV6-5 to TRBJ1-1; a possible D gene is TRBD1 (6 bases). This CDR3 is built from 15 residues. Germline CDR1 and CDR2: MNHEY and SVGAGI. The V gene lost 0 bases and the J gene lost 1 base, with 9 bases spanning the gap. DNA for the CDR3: TGTGCCAGCAGTTACTCTCGAGGGGGGAACACTGAAGCTTTCTTT. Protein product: CASSYSRGGNTEAFF.

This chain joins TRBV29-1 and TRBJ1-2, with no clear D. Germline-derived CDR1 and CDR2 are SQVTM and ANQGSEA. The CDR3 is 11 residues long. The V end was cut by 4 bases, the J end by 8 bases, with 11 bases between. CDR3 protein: CSVGFGGGYTF. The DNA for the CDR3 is TGCAGCGTTGGATTCGGCGGAGGCTACACCTTC. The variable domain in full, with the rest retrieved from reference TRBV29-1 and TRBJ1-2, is SAVISQKPSRDICQRGTSLTIQCQVDSQVTMMFWYRQQPGQSLTLIATANQGSEATYESGFVIDKFPISRPNLTFSTLTVSNMSPEDSSIYLCSVGFGGGYTFGSGTRLTVV.

The CDR3 protein is CASSLERLEQYF. Here the CDR3 DNA reads TGTGCCAGCAGCTTGGAGCGGCTCGAGCAGTACTTC. This chain connects TRBV5-4 to TRBJ2-7; maybe TRBD2 (5 bases). The length of the CDR3 is 12 residues. Germline V gene data show CDR1 as SGHNT and CDR2 as YYREEE (reference sequence). With 0 bases removed from V and 6 bases from J, the gap between germline ends came to 7 bases.

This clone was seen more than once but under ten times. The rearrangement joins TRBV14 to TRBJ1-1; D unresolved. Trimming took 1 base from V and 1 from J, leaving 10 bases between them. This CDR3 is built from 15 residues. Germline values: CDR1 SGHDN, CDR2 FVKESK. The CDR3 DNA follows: TGTGCCAGCAGCCAAGTAGTGCATTCGAACACTGAAGCTTTCTTT. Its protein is CASSQVVHSNTEAFF.

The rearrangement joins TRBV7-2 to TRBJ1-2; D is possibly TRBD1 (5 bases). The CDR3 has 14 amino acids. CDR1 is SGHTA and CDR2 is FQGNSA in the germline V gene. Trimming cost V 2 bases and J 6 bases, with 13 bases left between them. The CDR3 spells CASSLWGGEHGYTF. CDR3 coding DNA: TGTGCCAGCAGCTTATGGGGGGGGGAGCATGGCTACACCTTC. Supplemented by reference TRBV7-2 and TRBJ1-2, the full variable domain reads GAGVSQSPSNKVTEKGKDVELRCDPISGHTALYWYRQSLGQGLEFLIYFQGNSAPDKSGLPSDRFSAERTGGSVSTLTIQRTQQEDSAVYLCASSLWGGEHGYTFGSGTRLTVV.

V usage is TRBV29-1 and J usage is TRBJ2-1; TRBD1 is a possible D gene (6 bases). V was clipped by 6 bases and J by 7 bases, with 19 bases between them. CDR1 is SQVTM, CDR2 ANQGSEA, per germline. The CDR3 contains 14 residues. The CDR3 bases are TGCAGCGTCGTCCAGGGGCCCCCGTTGAATGAGCAGTTCTTC. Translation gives CSVVQGPPLNEQFF.

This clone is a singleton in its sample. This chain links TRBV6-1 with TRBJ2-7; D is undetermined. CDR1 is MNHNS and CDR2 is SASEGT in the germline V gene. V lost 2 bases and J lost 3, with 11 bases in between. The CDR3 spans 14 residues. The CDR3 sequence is CASSEILQYYEQYF. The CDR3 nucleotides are TGTGCCAGCAGTGAAATCCTACAGTACTACGAGCAGTACTTC.

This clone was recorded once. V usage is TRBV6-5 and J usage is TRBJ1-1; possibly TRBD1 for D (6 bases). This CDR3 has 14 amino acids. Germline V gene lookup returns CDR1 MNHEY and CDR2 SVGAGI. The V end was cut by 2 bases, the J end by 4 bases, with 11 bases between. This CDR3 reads CASSYEGESTEAFF. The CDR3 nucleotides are TGTGCCAGCAGTTACGAGGGGGAGAGCACTGAAGCTTTCTTT.

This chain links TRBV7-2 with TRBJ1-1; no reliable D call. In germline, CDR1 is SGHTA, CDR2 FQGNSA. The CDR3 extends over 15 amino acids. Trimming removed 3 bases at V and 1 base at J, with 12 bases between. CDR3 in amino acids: CASSFYGATNTEAFF. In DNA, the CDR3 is TGTGCCAGCAGCTTCTACGGAGCTACGAACACTGAAGCTTTCTTT.

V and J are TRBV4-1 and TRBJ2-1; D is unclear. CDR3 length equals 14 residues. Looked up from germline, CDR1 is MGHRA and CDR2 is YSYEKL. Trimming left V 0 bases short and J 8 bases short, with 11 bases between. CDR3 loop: CASSQEVESDEQFF. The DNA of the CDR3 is TGCGCCAGCAGCCAAGAAGTAGAAAGCGATGAGCAGTTCTTC.

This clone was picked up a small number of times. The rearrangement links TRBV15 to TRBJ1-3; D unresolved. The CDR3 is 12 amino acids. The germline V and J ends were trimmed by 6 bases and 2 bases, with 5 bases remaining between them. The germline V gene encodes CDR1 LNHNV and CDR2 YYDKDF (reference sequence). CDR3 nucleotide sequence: TGTGCCACCAGGGGCACTGGAAACACCATATATTTT. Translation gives CATRGTGNTIYF.

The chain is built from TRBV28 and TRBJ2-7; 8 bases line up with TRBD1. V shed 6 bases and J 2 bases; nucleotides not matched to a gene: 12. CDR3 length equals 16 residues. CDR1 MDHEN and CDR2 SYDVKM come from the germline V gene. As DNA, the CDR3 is TGTGCCAGCAGCTCTAAGATGGGACAGGCCGCCTACGAGCAGTACTTC. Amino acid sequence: CASSSKMGQAAYEQYF.

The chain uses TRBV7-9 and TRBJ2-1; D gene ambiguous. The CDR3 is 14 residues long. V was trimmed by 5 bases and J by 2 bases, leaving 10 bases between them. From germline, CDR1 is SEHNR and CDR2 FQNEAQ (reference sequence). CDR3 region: CASSLLPPYNEQFF. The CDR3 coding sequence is TGTGCCAGCAGCCTTCTACCTCCCTACAATGAGCAGTTCTTC. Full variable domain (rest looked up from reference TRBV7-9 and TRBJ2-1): DTGVSQNPRHKITKRGQNVTFRCDPISEHNRLYWYRQTLGQGPEFLTYFQNEAQLEKSRLLSDRFSAERPKGSFSTLEIQRTEQGDSAMYLCASSLLPPYNEQFFGPGTRLTVL.

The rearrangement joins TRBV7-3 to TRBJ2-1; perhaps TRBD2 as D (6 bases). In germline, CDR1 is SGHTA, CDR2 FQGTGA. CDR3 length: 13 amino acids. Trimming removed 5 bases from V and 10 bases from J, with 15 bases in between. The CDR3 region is CASSGGIWGEQFF. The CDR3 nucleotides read TGTGCCAGCAGCGGAGGGATATGGGGCGAGCAGTTCTTC.

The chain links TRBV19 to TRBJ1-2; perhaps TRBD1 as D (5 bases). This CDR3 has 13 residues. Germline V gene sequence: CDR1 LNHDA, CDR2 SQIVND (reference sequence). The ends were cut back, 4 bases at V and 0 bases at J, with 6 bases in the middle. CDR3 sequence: CASSRGANYGYTF. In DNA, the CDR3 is TGTGCCAGTAGTAGGGGGGCTAACTATGGCTACACCTTC.

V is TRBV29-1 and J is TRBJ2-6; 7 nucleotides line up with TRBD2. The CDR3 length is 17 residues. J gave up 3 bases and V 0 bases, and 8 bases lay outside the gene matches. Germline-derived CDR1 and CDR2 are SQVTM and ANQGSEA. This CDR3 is CSVEDREVLSGANVLTF. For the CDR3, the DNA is TGCAGCGTTGAAGATCGGGAGGTTTTGAGTGGGGCCAACGTCCTGACTTTC. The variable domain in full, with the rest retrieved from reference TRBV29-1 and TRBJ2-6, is SAVISQKPSRDICQRGTSLTIQCQVDSQVTMMFWYRQQPGQSLTLIATANQGSEATYESGFVIDKFPISRPNLTFSTLTVSNMSPEDSSIYLCSVEDREVLSGANVLTFGAGSRLTVL.

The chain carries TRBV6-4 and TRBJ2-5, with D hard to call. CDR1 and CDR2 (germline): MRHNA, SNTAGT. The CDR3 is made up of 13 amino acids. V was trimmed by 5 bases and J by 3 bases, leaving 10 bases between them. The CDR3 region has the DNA TGTGCCAGCAGTTTAACAGACAAAGAGACCCAGTACTTC. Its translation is CASSLTDKETQYF.

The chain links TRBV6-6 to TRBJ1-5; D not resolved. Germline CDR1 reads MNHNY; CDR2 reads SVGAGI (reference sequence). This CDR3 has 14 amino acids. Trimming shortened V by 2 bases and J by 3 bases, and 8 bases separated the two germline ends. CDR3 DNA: TGTGCCAGCAGTTACCTAGAGGCCAATCAGCCCCAGCATTTT. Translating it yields CASSYLEANQPQHF.

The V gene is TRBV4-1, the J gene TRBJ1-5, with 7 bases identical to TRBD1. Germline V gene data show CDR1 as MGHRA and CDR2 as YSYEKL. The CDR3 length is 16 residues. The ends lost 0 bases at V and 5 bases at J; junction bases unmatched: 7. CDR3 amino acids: CASSQEGAGTDQPQHF. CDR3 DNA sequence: TGCGCCAGCAGCCAAGAAGGTGCCGGGACAGATCAGCCCCAGCATTTT.

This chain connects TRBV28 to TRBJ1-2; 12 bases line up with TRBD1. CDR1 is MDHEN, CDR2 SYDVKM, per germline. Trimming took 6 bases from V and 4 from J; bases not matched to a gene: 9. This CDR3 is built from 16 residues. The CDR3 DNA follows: TGTGCCAGCAGCACCGGGACAGGGGGCGAGGTCTATGGCTACACCTTC. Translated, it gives CASSTGTGGEVYGYTF.

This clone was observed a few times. CDR3 in amino acids: CASSLRGGEKLFF. The CDR3 region has the DNA TGTGCCAGCAGCTTAAGGGGCGGTGAAAAACTGTTTTTT. V gene TRBV7-6 combines with J gene TRBJ1-4; possible D gene TRBD1, 5 bases. This CDR3 is 13 amino acids long. V was trimmed by 2 bases and J by 7 bases, leaving 8 bases between them. Germline V CDR1 and CDR2: SGHVS, FNYEAQ.

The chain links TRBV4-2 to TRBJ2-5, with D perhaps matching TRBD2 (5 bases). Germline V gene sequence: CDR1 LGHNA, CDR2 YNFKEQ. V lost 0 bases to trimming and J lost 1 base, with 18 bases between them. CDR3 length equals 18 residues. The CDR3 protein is CASSQEGSGAILQETQYF. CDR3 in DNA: TGTGCCAGCAGCCAAGAGGGCAGCGGAGCCATACTCCAAGAGACCCAGTACTTC.

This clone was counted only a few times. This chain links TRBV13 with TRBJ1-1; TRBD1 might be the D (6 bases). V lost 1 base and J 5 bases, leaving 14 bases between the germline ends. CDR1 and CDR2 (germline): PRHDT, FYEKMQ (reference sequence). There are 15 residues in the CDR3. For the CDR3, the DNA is TGTGCCAGCAGCTTAGTGGGACAAAAGGGAACTGAAGCTTTCTTT. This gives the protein CASSLVGQKGTEAFF. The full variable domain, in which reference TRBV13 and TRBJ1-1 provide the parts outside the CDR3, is AAGVIQSPRHLIKEKRETATLKCYPIPRHDTVYWYQQGPGQDPQFLISFYEKMQSDKGSIPDRFSAQQFSDYHSELNMSSLELGDSALYFCASSLVGQKGTEAFFGQGTRLTVV.

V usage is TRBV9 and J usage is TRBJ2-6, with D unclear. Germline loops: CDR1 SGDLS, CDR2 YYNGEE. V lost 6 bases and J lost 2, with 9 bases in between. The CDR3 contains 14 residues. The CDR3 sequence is CASKENAGANVLTF. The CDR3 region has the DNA TGTGCCAGCAAGGAGAATGCTGGGGCCAACGTCCTGACTTTC.

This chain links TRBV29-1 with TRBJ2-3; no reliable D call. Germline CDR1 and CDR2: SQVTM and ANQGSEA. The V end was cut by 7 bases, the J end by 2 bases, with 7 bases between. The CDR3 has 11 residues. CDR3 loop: CSAKSTDTQYF. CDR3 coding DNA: TGCAGCGCCAAATCCACAGATACGCAGTATTTT.

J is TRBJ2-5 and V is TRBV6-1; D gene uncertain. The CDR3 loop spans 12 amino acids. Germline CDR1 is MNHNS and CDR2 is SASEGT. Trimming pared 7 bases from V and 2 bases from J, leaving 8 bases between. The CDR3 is CASTQLQETQYF. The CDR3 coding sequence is TGTGCCAGCACACAGCTACAAGAGACCCAGTACTTC.

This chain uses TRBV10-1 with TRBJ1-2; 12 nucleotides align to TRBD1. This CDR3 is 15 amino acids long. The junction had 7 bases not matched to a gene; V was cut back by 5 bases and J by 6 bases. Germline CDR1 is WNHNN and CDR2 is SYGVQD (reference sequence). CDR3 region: CASSPGTGGYDGYTF. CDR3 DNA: TGCGCCAGCAGTCCCGGGACAGGGGGCTACGATGGCTACACCTTC.

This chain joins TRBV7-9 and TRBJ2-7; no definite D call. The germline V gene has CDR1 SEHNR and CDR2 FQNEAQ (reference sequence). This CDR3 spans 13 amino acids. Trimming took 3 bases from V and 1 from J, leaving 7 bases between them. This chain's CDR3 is CASSFPPSYEQYF. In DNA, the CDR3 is TGTGCCAGCAGCTTCCCCCCATCCTACGAGCAGTACTTC.